These 8 T cell receptor beta chains were sequenced from one sample in a study of blood T cell repertoires in COVID-19. The protocol was immunoSEQ multiplex PCR, while the TCRdb copy is restricted to in-frame clones and leaves out a portion. The sample holds approximately 300,000 clones, approximately 81% seen once. Sequencing was performed on PBMCs or T cells enriched from blood (not recorded which). Receptor source: a woman aged 30 to 39 who had been exposed to COVID-19.

This clone turned up a few times. The gene calls are TRBV28 and TRBJ2-4, with D possibly matching TRBD2 (5 bases). The CDR3 sequence is 15 residues long. Germline V CDR1 and CDR2: MDHEN, SYDVKM. Trimming shortened V by 2 bases and J by 0 bases, and 8 bases separated the two germline ends. The CDR3, as DNA: TGTGCCAGCAGTTTAGAACGGGGAGCCAAAAACATTCAGTACTTC. Translated, it gives CASSLERGAKNIQYF.

V and J are TRBV5-7 and TRBJ2-7; D gene uncertain. TRBV5-7 is recorded as an ORF, its role being uncertain. This CDR3 comprises 11 residues. Between the trimmed V and J ends, which lost 4 bases and 1 base, there was a span of 3 bases. The chain's CDR3 is CASSPSYEQYF. The CDR3 DNA reads as TGTGCCAGCAGCCCTTCCTACGAGCAGTACTTC.

The count of this clone is one. The rearrangement joins TRBV11-2 to TRBJ1-1; 7 bases agree with TRBD1. Germline V CDR1 and CDR2: SGHAT, FQNNGV. With 5 bases clipped from V and 5 bases from J, the junction kept 5 bases outside the gene matches. The CDR3 sequence is 13 residues long. In DNA form, the CDR3 reads TGTGCCAGCAGCCAGGGGGGTGGGACTGAAGCTTTCTTT. Amino acids: CASSQGGGTEAFF.

The chain uses TRBV5-1 and TRBJ2-1; TRBD2 might be the D (5 bases). The CDR3 loop spans 14 amino acids. Germline V gene data show CDR1 as SGHRS and CDR2 as YFSETQ. Trimming took 0 bases from V and 8 from J, leaving 12 bases between them. For the CDR3, the DNA is TGCGCCAGCAGCTTGGAGGTAGGGAGTGATGAGCAGTTCTTC. As protein: CASSLEVGSDEQFF.

This clone has a single count. The CDR3 region has the DNA TGTGCCAGCAGCTTAGTCGACTCCGGGAACTGGGAAAAACTGTTTTTT. Residues: CASSLVDSGNWEKLFF. The gene calls are TRBV7-9 and TRBJ1-4, with D uncertain. The CDR3 runs to 16 residues. Germline V gene lookup returns CDR1 SEHNR and CDR2 FQNEAQ (reference sequence). V shed 1 base and J shed 8 bases, with 17 bases lying between them.

The chain joins TRBV5-5 to TRBJ2-5, with 8 bases matching TRBD2. The CDR3 is made up of 16 amino acids. The V segment lost 4 bases and the J segment 5 bases; nucleotides outside the gene matches: 13. The V gene's germline CDR1 is SGHKS and CDR2 YYEKEE (reference sequence). The CDR3 reads CASSDGTSGVGETQYF. The CDR3 nucleotides are TGTGCCAGCAGCGATGGGACTAGTGGCGTCGGGGAGACCCAGTACTTC.

This chain links TRBV7-3 with TRBJ1-3, with 8 bases fitting TRBD1. CDR1 is SGHTA, CDR2 FQGTGA, per germline. The CDR3 contains 14 residues. Trimming cost V 5 bases and J 2 bases; bases outside gene matches: 2. The CDR3 DNA sequence: TGTGCCAGCAGCCCGGACAGGGCTGGAAACACCATATATTTT. As protein: CASSPDRAGNTIYF.

The chain combines TRBV13 with TRBJ2-5; the match to TRBD2 covers 16 bases. Per the germline V gene, CDR1 is PRHDT and CDR2 is FYEKMQ (reference sequence). CDR3 size: 16 residues. J gave up 5 bases and V 1 base, and 1 base lay outside the gene matches. The CDR3 here is CASSLEGLAGGETQYF. CDR3 coding DNA: TGTGCCAGCAGCTTAGAGGGACTAGCGGGAGGGGAGACCCAGTACTTC.